A single sample is the source of the 3 T cell receptor beta chains below, sequenced in a study of lymphopenia after photon versus proton radiotherapy. Generated by immunoSEQ multiplex PCR, the TCRdb table keeps only in-frame clones and is missing some. The sample includes over 30,000 clones, approximately 84% of them seen just once. The sequencing used peripheral blood, collected from a patient treated with proton-based radiotherapy. The receptors were gathered from a woman aged 70-85 years with pancreatic cancer.

The genes are TRBV18 and TRBJ2-3; 10 bases line up with TRBD1. V gave up 3 bases and J gave up 4 bases; unmatched junction bases: 4. The CDR3 spans 15 residues. Germline V gene sequence: CDR1 KGHSH, CDR2 LQKENI. CDR3 sequence: CASSPRDRGPDTQYF. DNA of the CDR3: TGTGCCAGCTCACCCCGGGACAGGGGACCAGATACGCAGTATTTT.

The chain carries TRBV25-1 and TRBJ2-7, with D hard to call. The CDR3 length is 16 residues. Trimming stripped 2 bases from V and 1 base from J, with 15 bases between. Looked up from germline, CDR1 is MGHDK and CDR2 is SYGVNS. The CDR3 DNA reads as TGTGCCAGCAGTGAAATTGGTAGTTTCTTTTCCTACGAGCAGTACTTC. It translates to CASSEIGSFFSYEQYF.

J is TRBJ2-5 and V is TRBV4-2; the D gene is possibly TRBD2 (6 bases). The CDR3 has 14 amino acids. V lost 1 base, J lost 9 bases, and 15 bases lay in between. Germline V gene data show CDR1 as LGHNA and CDR2 as YNFKEQ. CDR3 in amino acids: CASSQAGRGGAQYF. CDR3 in DNA: TGTGCCAGCAGCCAAGCAGGACGCGGCGGGGCCCAGTACTTC.